This is a list of T cell receptor beta chains from one sample in a study of high-grade serous ovarian cancer treatment subgroups. TCRdb's table, derived via immunoSEQ multiplex PCR, lists solely in-frame clones and lacks some. Of about 12,000 clones in the sample, roughly 85% are singletons; the top ten hold 2.5% to 3.5%. The sequenced sample consisted of tumor tissue. The origin of the receptors is a human donor with high-grade serous ovarian cancer. Each CDR3 is given with its conserved first and last residue. D genes are given only for firm matches. The listing skips clone size in some rows; elsewhere it reads once, few, many or a size class.

TRBV29-1	TRBD1	.	TRBJ1-2	TGCAGCGTTGAAGAAGGCGCAGGGGGCAGGGGCTACACCTTC	CSVEEGAGGRGYTF
TRBV20-1	.	.	TRBJ2-1	TGCAGTGCTAGCTGGCTAAATGAGCAGTTCTTC	CSASWLNEQFF
TRBV15	.	.	TRBJ2-1	TGTGCCACCAGCAGAGTAGGGGGGCCGGTTAATGAGCAGTTCTTC	CATSRVGGPVNEQFF
TRBV4-2	TRBD1	.	TRBJ1-2	TGTGCCAGCAGCCAAGCGGGACAGCTATATTATGGCTACACCTTC	CASSQAGQLYYGYTF
TRBV29-1	TRBD2	.	TRBJ2-1	TGCAGCTGTGGCGGGGGAAACAATGAGCAGTTCTTC	CSCGGGNNEQFF
TRBV13	.	once	TRBJ1-2	TGTGCCAGCAGCTTAGAACGCGGTGGCTACACCTTC	CASSLERGGYTF
TRBV2	TRBD1	.	TRBJ1-3	TGTGCCAGCAGTTATGGGACAGGACCCTCTGGAAACACCATATATTTT	CASSYGTGPSGNTIYF
TRBV7-5	.	.	TRBJ2-7	TGTGCCAGAAGCTGTAGGGACACATCCTACGAGCAGTACTTC	CARSCRDTSYEQYF
TRBV14	TRBD1	.	TRBJ2-5	TGTGCCAGCAGCCAAGATCCCGATTGGACAGGAAAGGGAAGTGAGACCCAGTACTTC	CASSQDPDWTGKGSETQYF
TRBV6-5	.	.	TRBJ2-2	TGTGCCAGCAGCCTGGGACTTCCGAACACCGGGGAGCTGTTTTTT	CASSLGLPNTGELFF
TRBV9	TRBD1	.	TRBJ2-7	TGTGCCAGCAGCGTATCCGGGACAGGGCCCTACGAGCAGTACTTC	CASSVSGTGPYEQYF
TRBV2	TRBD2	.	TRBJ2-2	TGTGCCAGCAGCCCCGGACGGGGGAGGGGCACCGGGGAGCTGTTTTTT	CASSPGRGRGTGELFF
TRBV2	.	.	TRBJ2-1	TGTGCCAGCAGCCCTCGGGACTCCATAATCTTC	CASSPRDSIIF
TRBV4-2	TRBD1	.	TRBJ2-2	TGTGCCAGCAGCCAAGCTCAAGGCGGACAGGGTGACACCGGGGAGCTGTTTTTT	CASSQAQGGQGDTGELFF
TRBV9	.	few	TRBJ1-2	TGTGCCAGCAGCGTAACCATTGGGGAAAACTATGGCTACACCTTC	CASSVTIGENYGYTF
TRBV9	.	.	TRBJ2-5	TGTGCCAGCAGCGTAGTGGGGGGGCTCGGCGAGACCCAGTACTTC	CASSVVGGLGETQYF
TRBV28	.	.	TRBJ1-1	TGTGCCAGCAGTACCCCAGGACAGAGCACAGCTGAAGCTTTCTTT	CASSTPGQSTAEAFF
TRBV9	.	.	TRBJ1-3	TGTGCCAGCAGCGTAGACGGTACTGGAAACACCATATATTTT	CASSVDGTGNTIYF
TRBV5-1	TRBD1	.	TRBJ2-7	TGCGCCAGCAGCAAGGGACAGATTTCCTACGAGCAGTACTTC	CASSKGQISYEQYF
TRBV5-4	.	.	TRBJ2-3	TGTGCCAGCAGCCTACAGGGATCTAGCACAGATACGCAGTATTTT	CASSLQGSSTDTQYF